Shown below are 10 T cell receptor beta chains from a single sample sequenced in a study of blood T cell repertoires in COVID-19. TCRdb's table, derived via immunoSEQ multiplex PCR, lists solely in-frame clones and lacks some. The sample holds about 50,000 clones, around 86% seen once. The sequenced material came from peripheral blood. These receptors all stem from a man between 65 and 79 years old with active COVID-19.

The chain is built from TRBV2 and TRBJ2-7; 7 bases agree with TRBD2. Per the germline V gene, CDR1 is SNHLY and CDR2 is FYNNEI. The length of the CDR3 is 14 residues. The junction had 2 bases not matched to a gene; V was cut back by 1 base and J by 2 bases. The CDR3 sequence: CASSEGSGAYEQYF. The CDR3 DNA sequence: TGTGCCAGCAGTGAAGGCAGCGGGGCCTACGAGCAGTACTTC.

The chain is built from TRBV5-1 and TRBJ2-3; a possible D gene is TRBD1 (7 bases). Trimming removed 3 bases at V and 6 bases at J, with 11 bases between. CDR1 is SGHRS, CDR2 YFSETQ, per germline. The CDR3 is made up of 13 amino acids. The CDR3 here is CASSSAGGDTQYF. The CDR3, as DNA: TGCGCCAGCAGCTCGGCAGGGGGGGATACGCAGTATTTT.

CDR3 loop: CAMGTGTYEQYF. The CDR3, as DNA: TGTGCCATGGGGACAGGGACCTACGAGCAGTACTTC. This chain links TRBV10-3 with TRBJ2-7, with 9 bases aligning to TRBD1. The V and J ends lost 9 bases and 2 bases, in that order; junction bases with no gene match: 2. Looked up from germline, CDR1 is ENHRY and CDR2 is SYGVKD. The CDR3 consists of 12 residues.

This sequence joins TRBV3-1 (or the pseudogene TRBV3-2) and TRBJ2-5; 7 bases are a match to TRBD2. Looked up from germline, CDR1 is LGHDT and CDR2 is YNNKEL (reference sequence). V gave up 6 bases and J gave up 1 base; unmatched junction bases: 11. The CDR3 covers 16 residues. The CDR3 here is CASRAALWGGQETQYF. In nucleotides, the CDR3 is TGTGCCAGCAGAGCGGCCCTGTGGGGGGGCCAAGAGACCCAGTACTTC.

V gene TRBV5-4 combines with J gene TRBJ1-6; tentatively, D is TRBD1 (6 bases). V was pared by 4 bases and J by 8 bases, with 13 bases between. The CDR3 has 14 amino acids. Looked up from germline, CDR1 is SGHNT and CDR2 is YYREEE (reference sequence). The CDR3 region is CASSLSRQDSPLHF. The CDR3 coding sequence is TGTGCCAGCAGCCTAAGCCGACAGGATTCACCCCTCCACTTT.

The CDR3 protein is CASNLGTGLTDTQYF. The CDR3 DNA reads TGTGCCAGCAATCTGGGCACGGGGTTGACAGATACGCAGTATTTT. The rearrangement uses TRBV28 and TRBJ2-3; possible D gene TRBD2, 5 bases. The germline V gene encodes CDR1 MDHEN and CDR2 SYDVKM. The ends were cut back, 7 bases at V and 3 bases at J, with 17 bases in the middle. This CDR3 is 15 amino acids long.

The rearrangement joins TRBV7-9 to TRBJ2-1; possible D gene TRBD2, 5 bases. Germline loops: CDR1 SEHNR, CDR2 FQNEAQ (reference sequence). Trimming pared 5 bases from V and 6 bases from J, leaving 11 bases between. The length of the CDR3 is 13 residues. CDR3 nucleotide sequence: TGTGCCAGCAGCCCCTGGACTGGCAATGAGCAGTTCTTC. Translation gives CASSPWTGNEQFF.

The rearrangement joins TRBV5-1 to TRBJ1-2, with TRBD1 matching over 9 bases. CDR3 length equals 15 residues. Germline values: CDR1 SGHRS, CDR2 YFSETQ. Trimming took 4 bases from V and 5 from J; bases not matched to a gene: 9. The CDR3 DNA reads TGCGCCAGCAGCCCCGAAGGGACAGGGTGGTATGGCTACACCTTC. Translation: CASSPEGTGWYGYTF.

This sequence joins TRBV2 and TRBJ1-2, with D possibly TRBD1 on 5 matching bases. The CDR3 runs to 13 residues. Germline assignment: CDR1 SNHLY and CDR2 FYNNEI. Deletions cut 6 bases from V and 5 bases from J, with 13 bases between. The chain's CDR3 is CASRLTARYGYTF. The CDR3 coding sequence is TGTGCCAGCAGACTGACAGCGCGGTATGGCTACACCTTC.

The chain's CDR3 is CASSASGVAKNIQYF. In DNA, the CDR3 is TGTGCCAGCAGCGCCAGCGGGGTAGCCAAAAACATTCAGTACTTC. The chain couples TRBV7-9 to TRBJ2-4, with TRBD2 identical over 7 bases. Per germline, CDR1 SEHNR and CDR2 FQNEAQ (reference sequence). The CDR3 runs 15 residues. V dropped 5 bases and J dropped 0; count of bases not matched to a gene: 4.